A single sample is the source of the 32 T cell receptor beta chains below, sequenced in a study of blood T cell repertoires in COVID-19. Using immunoSEQ multiplex PCR, the repertoire was profiled, and TCRdb retains in-frame clones only, with some absent. The data show 300,000 to 400,000 clones, about 90% seen once. Sample: peripheral blood. The receptors derive from a woman between 18 and 29 years old who had recovered from COVID-19.

The chain uses TRBV7-8 and TRBJ2-3; TRBD2 matches 15 bases. This CDR3 is built from 18 residues. Germline CDR1 SGHVS, CDR2 FQNEAQ. The junction had 12 bases not matched to a gene; V was cut back by 5 bases and J by 6 bases. In DNA form, the CDR3 reads TGTGCCAGCAGCCATTCCGGACTAGCGGGAGGGGCGGCGGATACGCAGTATTTT. This sequence encodes CASSHSGLAGGAADTQYF.

CDR3 amino acids: CASSLRQGATNEKLFF. Written as DNA, the CDR3 is TGCGCCAGCAGCCTACGTCAGGGGGCAACTAATGAAAAACTGTTTTTT. The chain employs TRBV4-1 and TRBJ1-4, with 7 bases identical to TRBD1. The CDR3 runs 16 residues. V shed 4 bases and J 0 bases; nucleotides not matched to a gene: 5. Germline-derived CDR1 and CDR2 are MGHRA and YSYEKL.

CDR3 loop: CASSEGGTGLNQPQHF. CDR3 nucleotide sequence: TGTGCCAGCAGTGAAGGTGGTACAGGGCTTAATCAGCCCCAGCATTTT. The V call is TRBV2, the J call TRBJ1-5, with D perhaps matching TRBD1 (6 bases). Trimming removed 1 base at V and 4 bases at J, with 14 bases between. CDR1 and CDR2 from the germline V gene are SNHLY and FYNNEI. This CDR3 spans 16 amino acids.

The chain employs TRBV11-3 and TRBJ2-7; the match to TRBD2 covers 13 bases. This CDR3 has 15 amino acids. The V gene's germline CDR1 is SGHNT and CDR2 YENEEA. The V segment lost 5 bases and the J segment 6 bases; nucleotides outside the gene matches: 7. Here the CDR3 DNA reads TGTGCCAGCAGCCCAGGACTAGCGGGAGCATCCGAGCAGTACGTC. It encodes CASSPGLAGASEQYV.

The chain carries TRBV5-1 and TRBJ2-1; TRBD2 aligns across 8 bases. The CDR3 extends over 20 amino acids. CDR1 is SGHRS and CDR2 is YFSETQ in the germline V gene. With 3 bases clipped from V and 1 base from J, the junction kept 18 bases outside the gene matches. CDR3 sequence (DNA): TGCGCCAGCAGCTCAAGGTCGGGACTAGAGGGGTACGGATCCTACAATGAGCAGTTCTTC. Translated, it gives CASSSRSGLEGYGSYNEQFF.

V gene TRBV7-2 combines with J gene TRBJ1-2; TRBD1 might be the D (5 bases). The germline V and J ends were trimmed by 0 bases and 2 bases, with 10 bases remaining between them. Looked up from germline, CDR1 is SGHTA and CDR2 is FQGNSA. CDR3 size: 15 residues. CDR3 protein: CASSLAGGLNYGYTF. For the CDR3, the DNA is TGTGCCAGCAGCTTAGCGGGGGGTTTGAACTATGGCTACACCTTC.

This clone was recorded once. The V gene is TRBV27, the J gene TRBJ2-5; 8 bases line up with TRBD2. Germline CDR1 is MNHEY and CDR2 is SMNVEV (reference sequence). The length of the CDR3 is 14 residues. The trim removed 5 bases at V and 3 bases at J, leaving 5 bases unmatched. The CDR3 region is CASSLGLAEETQYF. The CDR3 DNA sequence: TGTGCCAGCAGTCTCGGACTAGCAGAAGAGACCCAGTACTTC.

The chain has TRBV10-3 and TRBJ1-4; 7 bases are shared with TRBD1. This CDR3 region has 17 residues. Germline loops: CDR1 ENHRY, CDR2 SYGVKD. V lost 0 bases and J lost 5; bases outside the gene matches: 9. CDR3 coding DNA: TGTGCCATCAGTGAGTCAACAGGGGTCGGTGTAAATGAAAAACTGTTTTTT. Its protein product is CAISESTGVGVNEKLFF.

This chain uses TRBV4-3 with TRBJ1-1; D gene uncertain. CDR3 length: 16 amino acids. Germline V CDR1 and CDR2: LGHNA, YSLEER. V lost 3 bases and J 5 bases, leaving 19 bases between the germline ends. The CDR3, as DNA: TGCGCCAGCAGCCAGGACTTTCGGGCCGTGGGAACTGAAGCTTTCTTT. This sequence encodes CASSQDFRAVGTEAFF.

The rearrangement uses TRBV9 and TRBJ2-5, with TRBD2 matching over 10 bases. Germline V CDR1 and CDR2: SGDLS, YYNGEE. CDR3 length: 16 amino acids. V lost 0 bases and J lost 3; bases outside the gene matches: 5. This chain's CDR3 is CASSVASGSPEETQYF. The CDR3 nucleotides are TGTGCCAGCAGCGTAGCTAGCGGGAGTCCAGAAGAGACCCAGTACTTC.

The rearrangement uses TRBV10-3 and TRBJ1-2; 8 bases are a match to TRBD1. This CDR3 has 15 residues. Per germline, CDR1 ENHRY and CDR2 SYGVKD. The trim removed 3 bases at V and 6 bases at J, leaving 9 bases unmatched. This CDR3 is CAISEGQGKGNGYTF. CDR3 sequence (DNA): TGTGCCATCAGTGAAGGACAGGGTAAAGGGAATGGCTACACCTTC.

This chain links TRBV19 with TRBJ1-1, with a possible D match to TRBD1 (5 bases). The CDR3 runs 13 residues. V lost 6 bases and J lost 5, with 13 bases in between. Per germline, CDR1 LNHDA and CDR2 SQIVND (reference sequence). CDR3 coding DNA: TGTGCCAGTAGCCAGGGTGCGAAAACTGAAGCTTTCTTT. This codes for CASSQGAKTEAFF.

The chain carries TRBV12-3 or TRBV12-4 and TRBJ1-2; perhaps TRBD1 as D (5 bases). The ends were cut back, 3 bases at V and 8 bases at J, with 10 bases in the middle. The CDR3 runs 12 residues. CDR3 DNA: TGTGCCAGCAGTTTGGGGCAGACCGGCTACACCTTC. Translated, it gives CASSLGQTGYTF.

The chain joins TRBV12-5 to TRBJ2-1; 7 nucleotides agree with TRBD2. The CDR3 loop spans 16 amino acids. The germline V gene encodes CDR1 LGHNT and CDR2 FRNRAP. V dropped 4 bases and J dropped 4; count of bases not matched to a gene: 10. The CDR3 DNA reads TGTGCTAGTGGTTCAAAAGCGGGAACGGTGTACAATGAGCAGTTCTTC. Its protein is CASGSKAGTVYNEQFF.

This chain uses TRBV7-8 with TRBJ2-5; a weak D match, TRBD2 (5 bases). CDR1 SGHVS and CDR2 FQNEAQ come from the germline V gene. Between the trimmed V and J ends, which lost 4 bases and 5 bases, there was a span of 20 bases. This CDR3 spans 16 amino acids. CDR3 DNA sequence: TGTGCCAGCAGCTCTCATGCGAGGGTCGTTGGGGAGACCCAGTACTTC. Encoded protein: CASSSHARVVGETQYF. Variable domain in full (rest from reference TRBV7-8 and TRBJ2-5): GAGVSQSPRYKVAKRGQDVALRCDPISGHVSLFWYQQALGQGPEFLTYFQNEAQLDKSGLPSDRFFAERPEGSVSTLKIQRTQQEDSAVYLCASSSHARVVGETQYFGPGTRLLVL.

This chain links TRBV18 with TRBJ1-1; 11 bases match TRBD1. CDR1 KGHSH and CDR2 LQKENI come from the germline V gene. This CDR3 region has 14 residues. With V trimmed by 6 bases and J by 5 bases, 5 bases remained unmatched. The DNA of the CDR3 is TGTGCCAGCTCCTTGGGACAGGGGGAGACTGAAGCTTTCTTT. Amino acids: CASSLGQGETEAFF.

The rearrangement uses TRBV6-2 or TRBV6-3 and TRBJ2-1; 8 positions match TRBD2. The ends lost 3 bases at V and 5 bases at J; junction bases unmatched: 3. Germline CDR1 and CDR2: MNHEY and SVGEGT. There are 14 residues in the CDR3. In nucleotides, the CDR3 is TGTGCCAGCAGTTATAGCGGGAATAACAATGAGCAGTTCTTC. It yields the protein CASSYSGNNNEQFF.

This CDR3 is CASSQQTGKTEAFF. In nucleotides, the CDR3 is TGTGCCAGCAGCCAACAGACAGGGAAGACTGAAGCTTTCTTT. This rearrangement joins TRBV6-5 to TRBJ1-1; 7 bases line up with TRBD1. The CDR3 loop spans 14 amino acids. Germline-derived CDR1 and CDR2 are MNHEY and SVGAGI. J was trimmed by 5 bases and V by 6 bases; bases with no gene match: 9.

This clone was recorded only once. The J gene is TRBJ1-2, the V gene TRBV9; 8 nucleotides agree with TRBD1. Germline V gene sequence: CDR1 SGDLS, CDR2 YYNGEE. V gave up 4 bases and J gave up 7 bases; unmatched junction bases: 6. The CDR3 spans 13 residues. The CDR3 sequence is CASSPQGGGGYTF. CDR3 DNA sequence: TGTGCCAGCAGCCCACAGGGGGGTGGTGGCTACACCTTC.

This chain uses TRBV7-9 with TRBJ2-1; 7 bases agree with TRBD1. The CDR3 loop spans 17 amino acids. V gave up 2 bases and J gave up 5 bases; unmatched junction bases: 12. The germline V gene encodes CDR1 SEHNR and CDR2 FQNEAQ (reference sequence). CDR3 sequence: CASSLRSGDRVDNEQFF. In DNA, the CDR3 is TGTGCCAGCAGCTTACGGAGTGGTGACAGGGTAGACAATGAGCAGTTCTTC.

The V and J genes are TRBV4-3 and TRBJ2-3, with 8 bases fitting TRBD2. This CDR3 has 16 amino acids. V lost 2 bases to trimming and J lost 5 bases; unmatched junction nucleotides: 9. Germline assignment: CDR1 LGHNA and CDR2 YSLEER. CDR3 bases: TGCGCCAGCAGCCAAACGGGAGGGGGGGGTAGAGATACGCAGTATTTT. Amino acids: CASSQTGGGGRDTQYF.

This chain joins TRBV10-3 and TRBJ1-2, with a weak D call TRBD1 (6 bases). The germline V gene has CDR1 ENHRY and CDR2 SYGVKD. The CDR3 runs 14 residues. Trimming cost V 6 bases and J 1 base, with 12 bases left between them. The CDR3 region is CAISPDSLNYGYTF. As DNA, the CDR3 is TGTGCCATCAGCCCGGACAGTCTTAACTATGGCTACACCTTC.

The chain uses TRBV7-9 and TRBJ2-5; no clear D. This CDR3 region has 12 residues. Trimming shortened V by 5 bases and J by 4 bases, and 8 bases separated the two germline ends. Germline assignment: CDR1 SEHNR and CDR2 FQNEAQ (reference sequence). DNA of the CDR3: TGTGCCAGCAGCCTTCTCCCAGAGACCCAGTACTTC. This codes for CASSLLPETQYF.

The V and J genes are TRBV5-5 and TRBJ1-1; D ambiguous. Germline CDR1 is SGHKS and CDR2 is YYEKEE (reference sequence). The V gene lost 4 bases and the J gene lost 2 bases, with 12 bases spanning the gap. The CDR3 is 14 amino acids. The CDR3 here is CASSPGPGNTEAFF. CDR3 nucleotide sequence: TGTGCCAGCAGCCCGGGTCCGGGTAACACTGAAGCTTTCTTT.

V and J are TRBV19 and TRBJ1-1; TRBD1 matches 7 bases. Germline trimming cut 4 bases from V and 0 bases from J; bases unmatched to any gene: 8. Germline V gives CDR1 LNHDA, CDR2 SQIVND (reference sequence). This CDR3 has 16 amino acids. CDR3 DNA sequence: TGTGCCAGTAGTACTGACAGGGCCAGTTTGAACACTGAAGCTTTCTTT. Its protein is CASSTDRASLNTEAFF.

The rearrangement uses TRBV4-3 and TRBJ1-1, with TRBD1 matching over 8 bases. The CDR3 has 19 residues. Germline assignment: CDR1 LGHNA and CDR2 YSLEER. Losses at the gene ends were 3 bases for V and 0 bases for J; bases not matched to a gene: 15. The CDR3 here is CASSHPRGGTGNMNTEAFF. CDR3 DNA sequence: TGCGCCAGCAGCCATCCCAGGGGAGGGACAGGTAACATGAACACTGAAGCTTTCTTT.

The V and J genes are TRBV6-2 or TRBV6-3 and TRBJ1-2, with unresolved D. The CDR3 spans 15 residues. Germline V lookup: CDR1 MNHEY, CDR2 SVGEGT. Trimming left V 5 bases short and J 4 bases short, with 17 bases between. The CDR3 DNA sequence: TGTGCCAGCAGTGACCGACACGGGAGCGCCTATGGCTACACCTTC. Encoded protein: CASSDRHGSAYGYTF.

This clone was recorded only once. V usage is TRBV5-1 and J usage is TRBJ1-2; 10 positions agree with TRBD1. Trimming at V came to 3 bases and at J to 7 bases, leaving 9 bases not matched to a gene. The CDR3 loop spans 15 amino acids. Germline CDR1 is SGHRS and CDR2 is YFSETQ. The CDR3 nucleotides read TGCGCCAGCAGCTCCCCGGGACAGGGGATCGGTGGCTACACCTTC. Translation: CASSSPGQGIGGYTF.

This chain links TRBV19 with TRBJ2-7; tentatively, D is TRBD2 (5 bases). The ends were cut back, 5 bases at V and 2 bases at J, with 13 bases in the middle. Germline assignment: CDR1 LNHDA and CDR2 SQIVND (reference sequence). The CDR3 is 14 amino acids. CDR3 nucleotide sequence: TGTGCCAGTAGTCCCGGGGTGGGCCCCTACGAGCAGTACGTC. Protein: CASSPGVGPYEQYV.

The chain is built from TRBV24-1 and TRBJ2-2; D is unresolved. From germline, CDR1 is KGHDR and CDR2 SFDVKD. The V gene lost 3 bases and the J gene lost 2 bases, with 6 bases spanning the gap. The CDR3 extends over 14 amino acids. CDR3 nucleotides: TGTGCCACCAGTGATCGACAAAACACCGGGGAGCTGTTTTTT. This gives the protein CATSDRQNTGELFF.

The chain couples TRBV9 to TRBJ2-3, with a tentative D call TRBD2 (6 bases). CDR3 length: 17 residues. Germline CDR1 is SGDLS and CDR2 is YYNGEE. Trimming took off 0 bases at V and 1 base at J, with 15 bases between the two ends. The CDR3 DNA reads TGTGCCAGCAGCGTAGGTCTCGCGGCTAGCGGCACAGATACGCAGTATTTT. Amino acids: CASSVGLAASGTDTQYF.

The chain employs TRBV6-1 and TRBJ1-4; 7 nucleotides match TRBD1. The J segment lost 0 bases and the V segment lost 3 bases, leaving 4 bases of the junction unmatched. The CDR3 has 16 residues. Looked up from germline, CDR1 is MNHNS and CDR2 is SASEGT. The CDR3 bases are TGTGCCAGCAGTGAGACAGGGAGTACAACTAATGAAAAACTGTTTTTT. Encoded protein: CASSETGSTTNEKLFF.